These 20 T cell receptor beta chains were sequenced from one sample in a study of patients and donors after allogeneic stem cell transplantation. TCRdb processed the RT-PCR reads anew with MiXCR; each CDR3 protein has one entry. Among about 960,000 distinct CDR3 sequences, 15% to 20% were seen once, and the ten largest hold around 6%. The sequenced sample was blood, either unsorted or a sorted T cell fraction (not recorded which). These receptors came from a human donor who was either an allogeneic HSCT recipient or a stem cell or donor lymphocyte infusion donor (not recorded which). It is not recorded whose cells these are; they may come from a transplant donor.

This clonotype was counted a few times. The rearrangement joins TRBV6-5 to TRBJ2-1; D gene unclear. The CDR3 length is 15 residues. V was clipped by 3 bases and J by 0 bases, with 9 bases between them. Germline assignment: CDR1 MNHEY and CDR2 SVGAGI. CDR3 in DNA: TGTGCCAGCAGTTATCTGCCCCGCTCCTACAATGAGCAGTTCTTC. It yields the protein CASSYLPRSYNEQFF.

This clonotype came up a few times. The chain recombines TRBV5-1 with TRBJ1-1, with D unclear. The V end lost 7 bases, the J end lost 4 bases, and 11 bases lay between the germline ends. The germline CDR1 and CDR2 sequences are SGHRS and YFSETQ. CDR3 length: 12 residues. This chain's CDR3 is CASRRWGTEAFF. DNA for the CDR3: TGCGCCAGCCGTAGATGGGGCACTGAAGCTTTCTTT. Variable domain in full (rest from reference TRBV5-1 and TRBJ1-1): KAGVTQTPRYLIKTRGQQVTLSCSPISGHRSVSWYQQTPGQGLQFLFEYFSETQRNKGNFPGRFSGRQFSNSRSEMNVSTLELGDSALYLCASRRWGTEAFFGQGTRLTVV.

CDR3 nucleotide sequence: TGTGCCAGCAGCCCCTGGGACAACTACGAGCAGTACTTC. Protein sequence: CASSPWDNYEQYF. V is TRBV3-1 and J is TRBJ2-7, with D possibly TRBD1 on 6 matching bases. This CDR3 has 13 amino acids. The germline V and J ends were trimmed by 4 bases and 3 bases, with 10 bases remaining between them. Germline CDR1 reads LGHDT; CDR2 reads YNNKEL (reference sequence).

In this sample, this clonotype turned up a few times. This chain connects TRBV3-1 to TRBJ2-7; perhaps TRBD2 as D (6 bases). Trimming removed 3 bases from V and 0 bases from J, with 18 bases in between. CDR3 length: 17 residues. In germline, CDR1 is LGHDT, CDR2 YNNKEL (reference sequence). The CDR3 sequence is CASSHRPSAWSSYEQYF. CDR3 coding DNA: TGTGCCAGCAGCCATAGACCTAGCGCCTGGAGCTCCTACGAGCAGTACTTC.

This clonotype was seen a few times. The chain uses TRBV12-3 or TRBV12-4 and TRBJ2-1; 14 nucleotides agree with TRBD2. This CDR3 is 16 amino acids long. V lost 6 bases to trimming and J lost 12 bases; unmatched junction nucleotides: 13. CDR3 residues: CASSYWGLAGDPPQFF. The CDR3 DNA follows: TGTGCCAGCAGCTATTGGGGACTAGCGGGAGATCCGCCGCAGTTCTTC.

The table lists this clonotype with many counts. The chain joins TRBV5-6 to TRBJ2-1; D gene uncertain. Germline V gives CDR1 SGHDT, CDR2 YYEEEE. This CDR3 has 11 residues. Trimming shortened V by 2 bases and J by 7 bases, and 4 bases separated the two germline ends. The CDR3 DNA reads TGTGCCAGCAGCTTTGTTAATGAGCAGTTCTTC. It yields the protein CASSFVNEQFF.

This clonotype showed up just a few times. The V and J genes are TRBV5-1 and TRBJ2-5, with TRBD2 as a possible D gene (6 bases). V lost 4 bases, J lost 4 bases, and 17 bases lay in between. The CDR3 is 15 residues long. Looked up from germline, CDR1 is SGHRS and CDR2 is YFSETQ. The CDR3 sequence is CASSPRVRGGETQYF. In DNA form, the CDR3 reads TGCGCCAGCAGCCCACGGGTGCGGGGAGGAGAGACCCAGTACTTC.

V and J are TRBV10-3 and TRBJ2-7, with 7 bases identical to TRBD1. CDR1 is ENHRY and CDR2 is SYGVKD in the germline V gene. CDR3 length: 12 residues. Unmatched junction bases numbered 6, after V lost 8 bases and J lost 5 bases. DNA of the CDR3: TGTGCCATCGGATCGACAGGGCACGAGCAGTACTTC. Translation gives CAIGSTGHEQYF.

This clonotype has just a few counts. The CDR3 DNA is TGTGCCAGCAGCTTCGATACAAGAACCTACGAGCAGTACTTC. Its translation is CASSFDTRTYEQYF. This chain joins TRBV5-6 and TRBJ2-7; D not certain. Deletions cut 2 bases from V and 2 bases from J, with 11 bases between. The CDR3 extends over 14 amino acids. The germline V gene has CDR1 SGHDT and CDR2 YYEEEE. Supplemented by reference TRBV5-6 and TRBJ2-7, the full variable domain reads DAGVTQSPTHLIKTRGQQVTLRCSPKSGHDTVSWYQQALGQGPQFIFQYYEEEERQRGNFPDRFSGHQFPNYSSELNVNALLLGDSALYLCASSFDTRTYEQYFGPGTRLTVT.

The chain recombines TRBV5-1 with TRBJ1-6; tentatively, D is TRBD1 (6 bases). This CDR3 comprises 15 residues. CDR1 SGHRS and CDR2 YFSETQ come from the germline V gene. V was clipped by 7 bases and J by 4 bases, with 15 bases between them. This CDR3 reads CASAARTAYNSPLHF. The CDR3 DNA reads as TGCGCCAGCGCCGCCCGGACAGCTTATAATTCACCCCTCCACTTT.

The chain uses TRBV4-2 and TRBJ2-1; maybe TRBD1 (6 bases). Germline V gene sequence: CDR1 LGHNA, CDR2 YNFKEQ. The germline V and J ends were trimmed by 5 bases and 0 bases, with 23 bases remaining between them. The CDR3 loop spans 19 amino acids. In DNA form, the CDR3 reads TGTGCCAGCAGCACCAGAGCAACCGGGACATTGAGCTCCTACAATGAGCAGTTCTTC. Translated: CASSTRATGTLSSYNEQFF.

The chain has TRBV5-1 and TRBJ1-1; no reliable D call. The CDR3 contains 15 residues. Germline assignment: CDR1 SGHRS and CDR2 YFSETQ. V shed 3 bases and J shed 5 bases, with 17 bases lying between them. CDR3 bases: TGCGCCAGCAGCTCCCGGCCCCCCAGAGGGACTGAAGCTTTCTTT. Translated, it gives CASSSRPPRGTEAFF.

The V call is TRBV5-1, the J call TRBJ2-1; 7 bases fit TRBD2. The J segment lost 10 bases and the V segment lost 4 bases, leaving 8 bases of the junction unmatched. The CDR3 is made up of 13 amino acids. Germline loops: CDR1 SGHRS, CDR2 YFSETQ. The CDR3 nucleotides read TGCGCCAGCAGCGTAAATCCGGGACTAGAGCAGTTCTTC. It specifies CASSVNPGLEQFF.

This clonotype is a singleton in its sample. The chain recombines TRBV25-1 with TRBJ2-5; TRBD2 aligns across 10 bases. The V segment lost 0 bases and the J segment 3 bases; nucleotides outside the gene matches: 13. The CDR3 sequence is 19 residues long. The V gene's germline CDR1 is MGHDK and CDR2 SYGVNS. The DNA of the CDR3 is TGTGCCAGCAGTGAATATACAGGACTAGCGGAAACCTCAAAAGAGACCCAGTACTTC. As protein: CASSEYTGLAETSKETQYF.

The chain couples TRBV20-1 to TRBJ2-7, with 8 bases that match TRBD2. The CDR3 is 15 amino acids. Germline trimming cut 6 bases from V and 3 bases from J; bases unmatched to any gene: 13. The V gene's germline CDR1 is DFQATT and CDR2 SNEGSKA (reference sequence). CDR3 sequence: CSATDYRGGSYEQYF. Here the CDR3 DNA reads TGCAGTGCAACCGATTATCGCGGGGGGAGCTACGAGCAGTACTTC.

The rearrangement joins TRBV7-3 to TRBJ1-2; D possibly corresponds to TRBD1 (5 bases). The CDR3 runs to 15 residues. Deletions cut 1 base from V and 7 bases from J, with 16 bases between. Germline CDR1 and CDR2: SGHTA and FQGTGA. CDR3: CASSLIRQPCGGYTF. Here the CDR3 DNA reads TGTGCCAGCAGCTTAATCCGACAGCCGTGCGGTGGCTACACCTTC.

This chain uses TRBV19 with TRBJ2-1; 9 nucleotides match TRBD2. The CDR3 sequence is 15 residues long. Germline V CDR1 and CDR2: LNHDA, SQIVND (reference sequence). V dropped 3 bases and J dropped 6; count of bases not matched to a gene: 6. The CDR3 DNA is TGTGCCAGTAGTATTTCCTCTAGCGGGATCAATGAGCAGTTCTTC. This gives the protein CASSISSSGINEQFF.

This clonotype was counted a few times. V gene TRBV5-1 combines with J gene TRBJ2-7; D is ambiguous. The V end lost 3 bases, the J end lost 5 bases, and 15 bases lay between the germline ends. CDR1 and CDR2 (germline): SGHRS, YFSETQ. The CDR3 length is 14 residues. CDR3 residues: CASSSASRPNEQYF. The CDR3 DNA is TGCGCCAGCAGCTCGGCCTCTAGACCCAACGAGCAGTACTTC. Complete variable domain (other parts from reference TRBV5-1 and TRBJ2-7): KAGVTQTPRYLIKTRGQQVTLSCSPISGHRSVSWYQQTPGQGLQFLFEYFSETQRNKGNFPGRFSGRQFSNSRSEMNVSTLELGDSALYLCASSSASRPNEQYFGPGTRLTVT.

The V gene is TRBV3-1, the J gene TRBJ2-3; no definite D call. Trimming removed 4 bases from V and 2 bases from J, with 19 bases in between. The germline V gene has CDR1 LGHDT and CDR2 YNNKEL (reference sequence). The CDR3 is 17 residues long. Written as DNA, the CDR3 is TGTGCCAGCAGCCCCTACCTTGGCGGATTGGCCACAGATACGCAGTATTTT. This translates into CASSPYLGGLATDTQYF.

This clonotype was seen only a few times. The CDR3, as DNA: TGCAGCGTTGAAGAGCATGCGGTAGCCTACAGCACAGATACGCAGTATTTT. Protein product: CSVEEHAVAYSTDTQYF. The chain uses TRBV29-1 and TRBJ2-3; D is uncertain. Germline loops: CDR1 SQVTM, CDR2 ANQGSEA. Trimming removed 0 bases at V and 0 bases at J, with 16 bases between. The CDR3 is 17 residues long.